The 5 T cell receptor beta chains given below trace back to one sample, sequenced in a study of beta chain features in type 1 diabetes. The isolated RNA, all of it, was reverse transcribed, so expressed TCRB transcripts were what got sequenced. Clones were read by immunoSEQ multiplex PCR, and TCRdb kept only the in-frame ones, dropping some. Here the sample spans a few hundred thousand clones, around 13% being singletons. The sample comprised central memory CD4+ T cells from blood. The receptors here all came from a man aged 25 to 40 in good health.

J is TRBJ2-7 and V is TRBV6-5; D gene uncertain. In germline, CDR1 is MNHEY, CDR2 SVGAGI. The length of the CDR3 is 12 residues. Between the trimmed V and J ends, which lost 5 bases and 4 bases, there was a span of 9 bases. This chain's CDR3 is CASSDGLYEQYF. CDR3 in DNA: TGTGCCAGCAGTGACGGGTTGTACGAGCAGTACTTC.

The table lists this clone with a few counts. This chain joins TRBV13 and TRBJ1-2; D not resolved. V was clipped by 4 bases and J by 2 bases, with 8 bases between them. The CDR3 is 13 amino acids. Germline CDR1 reads PRHDT; CDR2 reads FYEKMQ (reference sequence). CDR3 loop: CASSSGRNYGYTF. The CDR3 DNA reads as TGTGCCAGCAGCTCCGGGCGGAACTATGGCTACACCTTC.

V is TRBV6-4 and J is TRBJ2-7, with TRBD2 as a possible D gene (5 bases). Germline assignment: CDR1 MRHNA and CDR2 SNTAGT. The V end was cut by 2 bases, the J end by 0 bases, with 14 bases between. The CDR3 runs to 16 residues. The CDR3 reads CASSDPVEESSYEQYF. The DNA of the CDR3 is TGTGCCAGCAGTGACCCCGTGGAGGAAAGCTCCTACGAGCAGTACTTC.

There are a few counts of this clone. Other DNA sequences from this sample encode an identical CDR3 as well. This rearrangement joins TRBV2 to TRBJ2-3; either TRBD1 or TRBD2 may fit D (7 bases each). Trimming took 4 bases from V and 1 from J, leaving 9 bases between them. CDR1 and CDR2 from the germline V gene are SNHLY and FYNNEI. This CDR3 is 14 amino acids long. This CDR3 reads CASSAGGGTDTQYF. The CDR3 DNA reads as TGTGCCAGCAGTGCAGGGGGGGGCACAGATACGCAGTATTTT.

The chain joins TRBV5-4 to TRBJ1-3; D gene ambiguous. The CDR3 totals 13 residues. The V and J ends lost 4 bases and 3 bases respectively, with 8 bases between them. CDR1 is SGHNT, CDR2 YYREEE, per germline (reference sequence). The CDR3 region is CASSPPNGNTIYF. The CDR3 DNA sequence: TGTGCCAGCAGCCCACCGAATGGAAACACCATATATTTT.